The 9 T cell receptor beta chains presented below share a single source sample, sequenced in a study of response to subunit inactivated influenza vaccine. TCRdb recomputed calls from the RT-PCR reads with MiXCR, one row per CDR3 protein. The sample comprises more than 700,000 distinct CDR3 sequences, about 20% of which are singletons, and 10% rests with the top ten. The sequencing used PBMCs from blood, collected less than 6 days after vaccination. The receptors stem from a man aged 50-59 years who received an inactivated influenza vaccine.

This clonotype was counted only a few times. The chain is built from TRBV7-9 and TRBJ2-3; 7 nucleotides align to TRBD2. V shed 6 bases, J shed 4 bases, and the junction held 16 bases outside the gene matches. The CDR3 totals 17 residues. Germline CDR1 is SEHNR and CDR2 is FQNEAQ (reference sequence). The CDR3 region is CASRPVGGRGSADTQYF. In nucleotides, the CDR3 is TGTGCCAGCAGGCCGGTCGGCGGGAGAGGGTCGGCAGATACGCAGTATTTT.

V usage is TRBV10-3 and J usage is TRBJ2-3; D call uncertain. The CDR3 covers 15 residues. V was clipped by 2 bases and J by 4 bases, with 13 bases between them. Germline loops: CDR1 ENHRY, CDR2 SYGVKD. DNA for the CDR3: TGTGCCATCAGTGAGCAGGTGGCTCTGTCAGATACGCAGTATTTT. It translates to CAISEQVALSDTQYF.

This clonotype has just a few counts. The genes are TRBV12-3 or TRBV12-4 and TRBJ1-2; TRBD1 might be the D (5 bases). The CDR3 is made up of 12 amino acids. The germline V and J ends were trimmed by 7 bases and 7 bases, with 13 bases remaining between them. DNA of the CDR3: TGTGCCAGCAACGAGGGGCCGGGTGGCTACACCTTC. As protein: CASNEGPGGYTF.

This clonotype was picked up one time. The genes are TRBV20-1 and TRBJ1-5; D is perhaps TRBD1 (5 bases). The CDR3 totals 13 residues. The V gene lost 3 bases and the J gene lost 2 bases, with 8 bases spanning the gap. CDR1 is DFQATT and CDR2 is SNEGSKA in the germline V gene (reference sequence). For the CDR3, the DNA is TGCAGTGCTAGGATGGGGGGCAATCAGCCCCAGCATTTT. As protein: CSARMGGNQPQHF.

CDR3: CASSLTTASYEQYF. In nucleotides, the CDR3 is TGTGCCAGCAGCTTGACTACAGCTTCCTACGAGCAGTACTTC. The genes are TRBV5-6 and TRBJ2-7, with D uncertain. The V end lost 1 base, the J end lost 1 base, and 9 bases lay between the germline ends. The CDR3 is 14 amino acids. Germline CDR1 reads SGHDT; CDR2 reads YYEEEE. Drawing the rest from reference TRBV5-6 and TRBJ2-7, the complete variable domain is DAGVTQSPTHLIKTRGQQVTLRCSPKSGHDTVSWYQQALGQGPQFIFQYYEEEERQRGNFPDRFSGHQFPNYSSELNVNALLLGDSALYLCASSLTTASYEQYFGPGTRLTVT.

This clonotype was observed many times. The chain couples TRBV12-3 or TRBV12-4 to TRBJ2-4; D is perhaps TRBD1 (6 bases). This CDR3 comprises 15 residues. Trimming shortened V by 8 bases and J by 7 bases, and 21 bases separated the two germline ends. CDR3 loop: CASGKTGLAGNIQYF. CDR3 DNA: TGTGCCAGCGGGAAAACAGGGCTCGCAGGGAACATTCAGTACTTC.

The chain joins TRBV7-9 to TRBJ2-7; 7 bases align to TRBD1. The CDR3 totals 15 residues. The V gene end was trimmed by 4 bases and the J gene end by 3 bases; junction bases not matched to a gene: 9. Germline V gene lookup returns CDR1 SEHNR and CDR2 FQNEAQ (reference sequence). The CDR3 loop is CASSSYRGPLYEQYF. CDR3 DNA sequence: TGTGCCAGCAGCTCCTACAGGGGTCCCCTCTACGAGCAGTACTTC. Variable domain in full (rest from reference TRBV7-9 and TRBJ2-7): DTGVSQNPRHKITKRGQNVTFRCDPISEHNRLYWYRQTLGQGPEFLTYFQNEAQLEKSRLLSDRFSAERPKGSFSTLEIQRTEQGDSAMYLCASSSYRGPLYEQYFGPGTRLTVT.

The chain combines TRBV5-1 with TRBJ2-3; TRBD2 matches at 10 bases. The CDR3 totals 17 residues. Germline V gene sequence: CDR1 SGHRS, CDR2 YFSETQ. V lost 0 bases and J lost 4; bases outside the gene matches: 8. The CDR3 loop reads CASSLDLSGRKADTQYF. Here the CDR3 DNA reads TGCGCCAGCAGCTTGGACCTTAGCGGGAGGAAAGCAGATACGCAGTATTTT.

The V and J genes are TRBV6-1 and TRBJ2-1; TRBD2 matches at 11 bases. Trimming removed 7 bases from V and 3 bases from J; junction bases left unmatched: 8. This CDR3 is 16 amino acids long. Germline V gene sequence: CDR1 MNHNS, CDR2 SASEGT. DNA for the CDR3: TGTGCCAGCAACCCCGGACTAGCGGGTAACTACAATGAGCAGTTCTTC. This encodes CASNPGLAGNYNEQFF.